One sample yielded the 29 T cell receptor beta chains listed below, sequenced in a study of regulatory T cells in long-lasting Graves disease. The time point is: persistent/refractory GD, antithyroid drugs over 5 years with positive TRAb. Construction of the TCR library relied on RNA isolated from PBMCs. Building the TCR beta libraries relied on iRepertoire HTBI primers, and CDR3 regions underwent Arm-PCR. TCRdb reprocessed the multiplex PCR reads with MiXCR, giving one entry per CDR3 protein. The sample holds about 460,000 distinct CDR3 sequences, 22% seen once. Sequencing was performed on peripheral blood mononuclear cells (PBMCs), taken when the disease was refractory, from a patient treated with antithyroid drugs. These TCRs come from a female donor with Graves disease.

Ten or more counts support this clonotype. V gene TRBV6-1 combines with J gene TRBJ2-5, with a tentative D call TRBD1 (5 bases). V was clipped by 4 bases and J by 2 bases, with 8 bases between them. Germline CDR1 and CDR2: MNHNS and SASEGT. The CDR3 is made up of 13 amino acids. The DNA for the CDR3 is TGTGCCAGCAGTGCAGGGAATCAAGAGACCCAGTACTTC. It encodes CASSAGNQETQYF.

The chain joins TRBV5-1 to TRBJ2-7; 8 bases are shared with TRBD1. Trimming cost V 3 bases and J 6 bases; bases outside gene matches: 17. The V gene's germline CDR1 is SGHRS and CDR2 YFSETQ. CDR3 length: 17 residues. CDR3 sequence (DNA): TGCGCCAGCAGCTCCGACCGCCTTGCCCCCAGGGGGCGCGAGCAGTACTTC. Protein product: CASSSDRLAPRGREQYF.

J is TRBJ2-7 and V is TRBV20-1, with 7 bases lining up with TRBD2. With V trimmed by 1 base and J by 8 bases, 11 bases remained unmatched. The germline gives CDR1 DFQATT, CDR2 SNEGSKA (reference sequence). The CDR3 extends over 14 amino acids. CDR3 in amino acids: CSARGGASGYKQYF. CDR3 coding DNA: TGCAGTGCTAGAGGGGGCGCTAGCGGTTACAAGCAGTACTTC.

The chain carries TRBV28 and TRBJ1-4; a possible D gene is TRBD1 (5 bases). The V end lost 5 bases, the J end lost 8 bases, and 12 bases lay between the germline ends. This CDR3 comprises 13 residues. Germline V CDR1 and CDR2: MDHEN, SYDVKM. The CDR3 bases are TGTGCCAGCAGTAAACCGGGACCCGAAAAACTGTTTTTT. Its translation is CASSKPGPEKLFF. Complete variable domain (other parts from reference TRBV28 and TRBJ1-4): DVKVTQSSRYLVKRTGEKVFLECVQDMDHENMFWYRQDPGLGLRLIYFSYDVKMKEKGDIPEGYSVSREKKERFSLILESASTNQTSMYLCASSKPGPEKLFFGSGTQLSVL.

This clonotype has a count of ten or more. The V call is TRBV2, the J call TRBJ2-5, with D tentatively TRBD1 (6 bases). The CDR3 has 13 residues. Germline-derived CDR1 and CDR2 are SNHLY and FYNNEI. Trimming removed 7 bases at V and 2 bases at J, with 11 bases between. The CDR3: CASNGDTQETQYF. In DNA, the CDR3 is TGTGCCAGCAACGGGGACACACAAGAGACCCAGTACTTC.

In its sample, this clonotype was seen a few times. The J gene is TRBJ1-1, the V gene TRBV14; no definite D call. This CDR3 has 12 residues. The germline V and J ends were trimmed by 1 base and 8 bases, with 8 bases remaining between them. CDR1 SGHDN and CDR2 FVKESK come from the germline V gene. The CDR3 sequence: CASSQGVAEAFF. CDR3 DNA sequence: TGTGCCAGCAGCCAAGGAGTGGCGGAAGCTTTCTTT.

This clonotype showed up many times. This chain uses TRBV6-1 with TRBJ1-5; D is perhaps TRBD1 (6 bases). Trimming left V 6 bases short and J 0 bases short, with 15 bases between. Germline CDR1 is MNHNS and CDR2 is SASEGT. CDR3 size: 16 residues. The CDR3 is CASSDRGGTSNQPQHF. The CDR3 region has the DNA TGTGCCAGCAGCGACAGAGGGGGAACTAGCAATCAGCCCCAGCATTTT.

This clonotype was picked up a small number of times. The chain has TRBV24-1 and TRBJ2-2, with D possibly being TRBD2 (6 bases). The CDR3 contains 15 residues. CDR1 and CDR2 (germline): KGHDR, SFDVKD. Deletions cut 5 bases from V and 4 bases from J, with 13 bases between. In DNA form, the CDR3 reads TGTGCCACCAGTGCAACCGGGACTTCCACCGGGGAGCTGTTTTTT. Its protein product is CATSATGTSTGELFF.

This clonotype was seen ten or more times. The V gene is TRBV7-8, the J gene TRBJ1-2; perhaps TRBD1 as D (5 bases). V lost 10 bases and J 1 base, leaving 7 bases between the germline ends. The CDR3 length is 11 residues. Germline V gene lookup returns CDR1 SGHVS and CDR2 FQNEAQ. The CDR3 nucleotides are TGTGCCACGGGGGATAACTATGGCTACACCTTC. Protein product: CATGDNYGYTF.

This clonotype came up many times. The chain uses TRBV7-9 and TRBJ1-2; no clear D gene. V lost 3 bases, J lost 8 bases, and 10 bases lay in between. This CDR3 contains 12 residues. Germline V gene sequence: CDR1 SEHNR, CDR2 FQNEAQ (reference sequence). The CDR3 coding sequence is TGTGCCAGCAGCTTTGGGAGTCGAGGCTACACCTTC. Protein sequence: CASSFGSRGYTF.

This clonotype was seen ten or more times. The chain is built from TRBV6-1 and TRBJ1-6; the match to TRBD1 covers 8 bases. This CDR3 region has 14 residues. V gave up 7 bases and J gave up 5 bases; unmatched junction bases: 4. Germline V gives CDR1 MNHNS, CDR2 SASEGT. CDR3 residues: CASTTGGNNSPLHF. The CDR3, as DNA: TGTGCCAGCACCACAGGGGGTAATAATTCACCCCTCCACTTT.

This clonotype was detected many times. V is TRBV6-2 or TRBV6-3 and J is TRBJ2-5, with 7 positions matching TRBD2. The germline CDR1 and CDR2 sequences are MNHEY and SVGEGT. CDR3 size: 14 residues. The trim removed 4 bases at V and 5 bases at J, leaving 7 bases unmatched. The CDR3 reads CASSFPAGTETQYF. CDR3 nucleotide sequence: TGTGCCAGCAGTTTCCCAGCGGGAACGGAGACCCAGTACTTC.

The DNA for the CDR3 is TGTGCCAGCAGCAGTGCTAGGGGTGGCTACACCTTC. Protein product: CASSSARGGYTF. V usage is TRBV7-6 and J usage is TRBJ1-2; D perhaps matches TRBD1 (5 bases). The V gene lost 5 bases and the J gene lost 7 bases, with 11 bases spanning the gap. Germline loops: CDR1 SGHVS, CDR2 FNYEAQ. The CDR3 is 12 residues long. Drawing the rest from reference TRBV7-6 and TRBJ1-2, the complete variable domain is GAGVSQSPRYKVTKRGQDVALRCDPISGHVSLYWYRQALGQGPEFLTYFNYEAQQDKSGLPNDRFSAERPEGSISTLTIQRTEQRDSAMYRCASSSARGGYTFGSGTRLTVV.

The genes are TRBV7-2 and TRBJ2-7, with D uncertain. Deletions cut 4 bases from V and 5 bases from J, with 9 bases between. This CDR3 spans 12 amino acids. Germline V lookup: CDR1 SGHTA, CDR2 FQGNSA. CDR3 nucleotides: TGTGCCAGCAGCTCTCAGGAGCACGAGCAGTACTTC. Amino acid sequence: CASSSQEHEQYF.

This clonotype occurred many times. DNA of the CDR3: TGTGCCAGCAGTTACCAAAGCTCCTACGAGCAGTACTTC. Translated, it gives CASSYQSSYEQYF. The chain recombines TRBV6-2 or TRBV6-3 with TRBJ2-7; no reliable D call. Germline loops: CDR1 MNHEY, CDR2 SVGEGT. CDR3 length: 13 residues. V was clipped by 2 bases and J by 0 bases, with 5 bases between them.

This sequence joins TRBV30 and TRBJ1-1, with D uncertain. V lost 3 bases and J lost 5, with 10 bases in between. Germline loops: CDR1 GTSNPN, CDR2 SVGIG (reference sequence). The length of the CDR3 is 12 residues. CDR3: CAWRGGATEAFF. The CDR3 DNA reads TGTGCCTGGAGAGGCGGAGCAACTGAAGCTTTCTTT.

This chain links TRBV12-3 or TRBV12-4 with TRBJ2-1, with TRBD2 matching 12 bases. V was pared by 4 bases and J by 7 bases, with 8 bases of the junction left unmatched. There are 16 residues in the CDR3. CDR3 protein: CASSSSRLAGANEQFF. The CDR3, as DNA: TGTGCCAGCAGTTCCTCTCGACTAGCGGGAGCTAATGAGCAGTTCTTC.

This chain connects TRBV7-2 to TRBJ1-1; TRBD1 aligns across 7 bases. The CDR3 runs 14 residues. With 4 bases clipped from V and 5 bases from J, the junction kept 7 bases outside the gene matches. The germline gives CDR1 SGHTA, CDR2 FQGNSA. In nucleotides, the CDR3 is TGTGCCAGCAGCTCCACCAGGGGGGGGACTGAAGCTTTCTTT. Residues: CASSSTRGGTEAFF.

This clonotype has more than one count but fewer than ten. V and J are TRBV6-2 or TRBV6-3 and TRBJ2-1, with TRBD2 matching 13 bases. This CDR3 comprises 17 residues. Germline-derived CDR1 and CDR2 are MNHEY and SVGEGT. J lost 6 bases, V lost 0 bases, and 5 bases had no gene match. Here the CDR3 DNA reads TGTGCCAGCAGTTACTCCCGACTAGCGGGGGGAGGCAATGAGCAGTTCTTC. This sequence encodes CASSYSRLAGGGNEQFF.

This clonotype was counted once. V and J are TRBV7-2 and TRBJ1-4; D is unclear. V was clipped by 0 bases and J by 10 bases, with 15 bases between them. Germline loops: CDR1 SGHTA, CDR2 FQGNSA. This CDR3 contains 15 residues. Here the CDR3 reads CASSLAGFQPGKLFF. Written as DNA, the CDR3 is TGTGCCAGCAGCTTAGCAGGTTTCCAACCGGGAAAACTGTTTTTT.

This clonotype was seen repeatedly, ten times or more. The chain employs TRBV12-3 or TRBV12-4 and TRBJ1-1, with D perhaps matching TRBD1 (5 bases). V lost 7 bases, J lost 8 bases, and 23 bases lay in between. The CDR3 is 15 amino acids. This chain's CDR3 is CASTLPMAVGGEAFF. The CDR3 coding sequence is TGTGCCAGCACTCTCCCCATGGCAGTCGGGGGGGAAGCTTTCTTT.

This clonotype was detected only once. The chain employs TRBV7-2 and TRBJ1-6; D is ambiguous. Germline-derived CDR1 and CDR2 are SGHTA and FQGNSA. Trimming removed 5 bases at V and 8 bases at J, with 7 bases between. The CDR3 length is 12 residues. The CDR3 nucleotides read TGTGCCAGCAGCCCACCGTATTCACCCCTCCACTTT. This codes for CASSPPYSPLHF.

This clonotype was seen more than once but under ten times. CDR3 in amino acids: CASSIGGGRGTTEAFF. CDR3 bases: TGTGCCAGTAGTATAGGCGGGGGCAGGGGAACGACTGAAGCTTTCTTT. The V call is TRBV19, the J call TRBJ1-1, with TRBD1 as a possible D gene (6 bases). The ends were cut back, 1 base at V and 5 bases at J, with 17 bases in the middle. The CDR3 contains 16 residues. CDR1 LNHDA and CDR2 SQIVND come from the germline V gene (reference sequence).

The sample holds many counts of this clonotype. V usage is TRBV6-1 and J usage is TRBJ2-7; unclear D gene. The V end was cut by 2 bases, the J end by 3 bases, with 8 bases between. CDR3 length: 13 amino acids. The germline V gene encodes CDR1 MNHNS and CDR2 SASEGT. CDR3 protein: CASSEQYSYEQYF. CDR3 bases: TGTGCCAGCAGTGAACAATACAGCTACGAGCAGTACTTC.

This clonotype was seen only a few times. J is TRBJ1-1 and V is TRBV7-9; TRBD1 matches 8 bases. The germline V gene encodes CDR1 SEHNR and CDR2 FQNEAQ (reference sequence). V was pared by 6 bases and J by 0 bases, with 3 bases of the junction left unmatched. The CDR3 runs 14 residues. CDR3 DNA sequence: TGTGCCAGCAGGACAGGGGACTTGAACACTGAAGCTTTCTTT. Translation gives CASRTGDLNTEAFF. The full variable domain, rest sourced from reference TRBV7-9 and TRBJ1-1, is DTGVSQNPRHKITKRGQNVTFRCDPISEHNRLYWYRQTLGQGPEFLTYFQNEAQLEKSRLLSDRFSAERPKGSFSTLEIQRTEQGDSAMYLCASRTGDLNTEAFFGQGTRLTVV.

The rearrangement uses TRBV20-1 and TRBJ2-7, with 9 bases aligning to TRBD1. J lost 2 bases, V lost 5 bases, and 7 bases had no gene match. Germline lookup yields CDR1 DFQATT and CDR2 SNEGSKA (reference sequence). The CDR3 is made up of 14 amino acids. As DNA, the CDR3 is TGCAGTGCTGGGGCCGGGACAGGGACCTACGAGCAGTACTTC. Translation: CSAGAGTGTYEQYF.

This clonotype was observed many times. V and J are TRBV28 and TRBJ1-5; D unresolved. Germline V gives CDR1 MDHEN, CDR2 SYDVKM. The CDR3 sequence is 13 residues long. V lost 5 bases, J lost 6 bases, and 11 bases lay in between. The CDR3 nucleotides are TGTGCCAGCAGTAGTTTGGTCGGTCAGCCCCAGCATTTT. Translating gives CASSSLVGQPQHF.

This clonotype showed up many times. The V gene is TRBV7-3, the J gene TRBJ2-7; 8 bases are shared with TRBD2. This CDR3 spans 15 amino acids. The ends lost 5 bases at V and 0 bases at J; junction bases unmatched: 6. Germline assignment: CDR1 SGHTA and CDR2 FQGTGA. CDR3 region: CASSESSGVSYEQYF. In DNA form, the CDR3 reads TGTGCCAGCAGCGAAAGTAGCGGGGTCTCCTACGAGCAGTACTTC.

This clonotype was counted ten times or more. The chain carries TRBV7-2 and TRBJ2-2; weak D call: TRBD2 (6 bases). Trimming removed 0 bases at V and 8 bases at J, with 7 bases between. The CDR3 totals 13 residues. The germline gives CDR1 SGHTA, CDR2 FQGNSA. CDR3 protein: CASSLAREGELFF. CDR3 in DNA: TGTGCCAGCAGCTTAGCGCGGGAAGGGGAGCTGTTTTTT. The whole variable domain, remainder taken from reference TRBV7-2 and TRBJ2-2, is GAGVSQSPSNKVTEKGKDVELRCDPISGHTALYWYRQSLGQGLEFLIYFQGNSAPDKSGLPSDRFSAERTGGSVSTLTIQRTQQEDSAVYLCASSLAREGELFFGEGSRLTVL.